Listed below are T cell receptor beta chains from one sample, sequenced in a study of cytomegalovirus exposure and HLA in healthy donors. TCRdb keeps only in-frame clones here, not all; method: immunoSEQ multiplex PCR. The top ten clones hold more than 8% of a sample with roughly 120,000 clones, nearly 65% of them seen once. Sequenced input: PBMCs. Every receptor here comes from a middle-aged man in good health and CMV-seropositive. Each CDR3 is given with its conserved first and last residue. D genes are given only for firm matches. Where a row states a size, it is once, few, many or the class of an expanded clone; other rows omit it.

j_call cdr3_length v_call d_call clone_size cdr3_aa cdr3_nt
TRBJ1-6 14 TRBV6-5 TRBD1 . CASRLTGGNSPLHF TGTGCCAGCAGGCTGACAGGGGGTAATTCACCCCTCCACTTT
TRBJ1-2 15 TRBV9 . . CASSVDMGQNYGYTF TGTGCCAGCAGCGTAGATATGGGGCAGAACTATGGCTACACCTTC
TRBJ2-1 16 TRBV5-6 . . CASSEEIVSSYNEQFF TGTGCCAGCAGCGAGGAAATAGTGAGCTCCTACAATGAGCAGTTCTTC
TRBJ1-5 14 TRBV7-9 . . CASSRQEVRQPQHF TGTGCCAGCAGCCGACAGGAGGTCAGGCAGCCCCAGCATTTT
TRBJ2-3 14 TRBV19 TRBD1 . CASSPGQGADTQYF TGTGCCAGTAGTCCAGGACAGGGCGCAGATACGCAGTATTTT
TRBJ1-1 13 TRBV7-3 . . CASSLILNTEAFF TGTGCCAGCAGCTTAATATTGAACACTGAAGCTTTCTTT
TRBJ1-1 13 TRBV6-1 . few CASSTDRRLESFF TGTGCCAGCAGTACCGACAGGCGACTTGAGTCTTTCTTT
TRBJ2-7 15 TRBV5-1 TRBD2 . CASSLVGSGGSEQYF TGCGCCAGCAGCTTGGTCGGTAGCGGGGGATCCGAGCAGTACTTC
TRBJ2-7 15 TRBV5-4 TRBD1 . CASSQGTGRDYEQYF TGTGCCAGCAGCCAAGGGACAGGGCGAGACTACGAGCAGTACTTC
TRBJ1-5 13 TRBV29-1 . . CSVAGDWDQPQHF TGCAGCGTTGCAGGGGATTGGGATCAGCCCCAGCATTTT
TRBJ1-5 14 TRBV10-3 . . CAISENGQNQPQHF TGTGCCATCAGTGAGAACGGACAGAATCAGCCCCAGCATTTT
TRBJ2-7 12 TRBV29-1 TRBD1 . CSVVLQGKEQYF TGCAGCGTCGTGTTACAGGGGAAAGAGCAGTACTTC
TRBJ2-3 15 TRBV5-1 TRBD1 few CASTLGTGFTDTQYF TGCGCCAGCACCCTCGGGACAGGTTTCACAGATACGCAGTATTTT
TRBJ2-2 16 TRBV18 TRBD1 . CASSPLGQEHTGELFF TGTGCCAGCTCACCGCTGGGACAGGAGCACACCGGGGAGCTGTTTTTT
TRBJ1-4 14 TRBV28 TRBD1 few CASSRGQGREKLFF TGTGCCAGCAGCCGAGGACAGGGTAGGGAAAAACTGTTTTTT
TRBJ1-4 15 TRBV5-1 . . CASSLSGREGEKLFF TGCGCCAGCAGCTTGTCGGGCAGGGAAGGGGAAAAACTGTTTTTT
TRBJ2-1 16 TRBV5-1 TRBD2 . CASSLEGGRGVNEQFF TGCGCCAGCAGCTTGGAGGGCGGGAGGGGGGTCAATGAGCAGTTCTTC
TRBJ2-2 16 TRBV6-1 TRBD2 . CASSGSGRGDTGELFF TGTGCCAGCAGTGGGAGCGGGAGAGGGGACACCGGGGAGCTGTTTTTT
TRBJ2-7 16 TRBV4-3 TRBD2 . CASSPEISGLDYEQYF TGCGCCAGCAGCCCCGAAATTAGCGGGTTAGACTACGAGCAGTACTTC
TRBJ1-4 15 TRBV18 . . CASSPRSGVEEKLFF TGTGCCAGCTCACCACGGTCAGGGGTCGAGGAAAAACTGTTTTTT
TRBJ2-3 13 TRBV7-3 . . CASSFRGTDTQYF TGTGCCAGCAGCTTCCGGGGCACAGATACGCAGTATTTT
TRBJ2-3 15 TRBV2 TRBD2 . CASSFSGGGADTQYF TGTGCCAGCAGTTTTAGCGGGGGGGGTGCAGATACGCAGTATTTT
TRBJ2-2 13 TRBV5-1 . . CASSSSDTGELFF TGCGCCAGCAGCTCTAGCGACACCGGGGAGCTGTTTTTT
TRBJ1-5 15 TRBV11-2 . . CASSPDSNSNQPQHF TGTGCCAGCAGCCCCGACAGTAATAGCAATCAGCCCCAGCATTTT
TRBJ2-1 16 TRBV15 TRBD2 . CATSRGLREGYNEQFF TGTGCCACCAGCAGAGGATTGCGGGAGGGGTACAATGAGCAGTTCTTC
TRBJ2-7 15 TRBV28 TRBD1 few CASSSRDRDFQEQYF TGTGCCAGCAGTTCCCGGGACAGGGATTTTCAGGAGCAGTACTTC
TRBJ2-3 15 TRBV5-1 TRBD2 . CASSLLAGGPDTQYF TGCGCCAGCAGCCTGCTAGCGGGGGGACCAGATACGCAGTATTTT
TRBJ1-1 14 TRBV11-1 . . CASSLSGESAEAFF TGTGCCAGCAGCTTATCGGGGGAGTCAGCTGAAGCTTTCTTT
TRBJ2-7 14 TRBV5-1 TRBD1 . CASSYRGQAGEQYF TGCGCCAGCAGCTACAGGGGACAGGCGGGCGAGCAGTACTTC
TRBJ1-2 12 TRBV18 . . CASSPRDYGYTF TGTGCCAGCTCACCAAGAGACTATGGCTACACCTTC
TRBJ2-1 17 TRBV4-1 TRBD1 few CASSLRGQGARYNEQFF TGCGCCAGCAGCCTGAGGGGGCAGGGGGCGCGGTACAATGAGCAGTTCTTC
TRBJ2-7 17 TRBV5-1 TRBD1 . CASSLGPGGSLSYEQYF TGCGCCAGCAGCTTAGGACCAGGGGGCTCCCTTTCCTACGAGCAGTACTTC
TRBJ1-1 15 TRBV7-6 . . CASSLGPAPSTEAFF TGTGCCAGCAGCTTAGGTCCCGCCCCGAGCACTGAAGCTTTCTTT
TRBJ2-7 14 TRBV2 TRBD1 . CASRKTGRIYEQYF TGTGCCAGCAGGAAGACAGGGCGCATCTACGAGCAGTACTTC
TRBJ2-5 14 TRBV5-1 . . CASSIHRDLETQYF TGCGCCAGCAGCATCCACAGGGACCTGGAGACCCAGTACTTC
TRBJ2-2 17 TRBV15 TRBD2 . CATSSVSGSTGTGELFF TGTGCCACCAGCAGTGTGAGCGGGAGTACAGGAACCGGGGAGCTGTTTTTT